This entry describes one T cell receptor (beta chain). The antigen is unknown. The data belong to a study of shared clonotypes between healthy human individuals. General study points: Lower generation probabilities were found for non-shared clonotypes than for those shared by all four donors.

Germline V lookup: CDR1 SGHKS, CDR2 YYEKEE (reference sequence). This CDR3 region has 15 residues. V lost 4 bases, J lost 2 bases, and 16 bases lay in between. Some 30,000 T cell genomes, or roughly 200 ng DNA, went into the sorted-subset replicate PCRs. The method was immunoSEQ multiplex PCR; TCRdb's version includes in-frame clones alone and lacks a portion of them. Here the sample spans around 1.5 million clones, 95% to 99% being singletons. Sequenced material: naive CD4+ T cells sorted from blood. The subset here: CD45RA+ positively selected. The gene calls are TRBV5-5 and TRBJ2-7, with D perhaps matching TRBD2 (6 bases). The clonotype was recovered from a man under 40 in good health. The CDR3 nucleotides read TGTGCCAGCAGCGTAGGGGCCGCGGGAACCTACGAGCAGTACTTC. Protein sequence: CASSVGAAGTYEQYF.